The present T cell receptor beta chain was sequenced within a study of shared clonotypes between healthy human individuals. About the study: CD4 naive and CD4 memory each took three plates per donor, while CD8 naive took two and CD8 memory one.

Naive CD8 isolation took CD45RO-negative cells positively selected for CCR7 and excluded terminally differentiated effector memory CD45RA+ cells. For each subset, genomic DNA was distributed in equal portions over several immunoSEQ plates. The assay was immunoSEQ multiplex PCR, and TCRdb's table has in-frame clones only and misses some. The sample has approximately 1.9 million clones; over 85% are singletons. CDR3 length: 18 amino acids. Germline values: CDR1 SGHRS, CDR2 YFSETQ. With V trimmed by 0 bases and J by 5 bases, 12 bases remained unmatched. About this clone itself: Its matching antigen is unknown.

Whole-study findings and limits: Clonotypes shared by all four donors outscored non-shared clonotypes in generation probability. Clonotypes that were shared across a handful of donors made up roughly 5% of naive CD4 clonotypes.

The chain carries TRBV5-1 and TRBJ2-1, with 9 bases that match TRBD1. The sample was naive CD8+ T cells from PBMCs. This sequence originates from a man younger than 35 in good health. Some clones in this sample may be carry-over from other donors' samples. The CDR3 sequence: CASSLAFGQGLANNEQFF. The CDR3 DNA follows: TGCGCCAGCAGCTTGGCCTTTGGACAGGGGTTAGCTAACAATGAGCAGTTCTTC.